What follows is one TCR beta chain and its context. Its antigen is not identified. The sample belongs to a study of cytomegalovirus exposure and HLA in healthy donors. Study-wide results and limits: A few CMV-associated chains proved CMV antigen-specific in vitro. The study recorded 164 TCR beta chains that were cytomegalovirus-associated.

This PCR relied on a set of 60 Vbeta primers and 13 Jbeta primers. Original handling: Counted up in a later analysis, unique TCR beta chains came to some 80 million, with around 11 million shared. Generated by immunoSEQ multiplex PCR, the TCRdb table keeps only in-frame clones and is missing some. The DNA was the basis for D and trimming; V, J and clone size are from that table. The sample consists of around 120,000 clones, around 85% of them appearing once. The CDR3 is 13 residues long. The germline V gene encodes CDR1 LGHNT and CDR2 FRNRAP. Trimming removed 4 bases at V and 4 bases at J, with 10 bases between.

Sequencing used PBMCs. V and J are TRBV12-5 and TRBJ1-1; D perhaps matches TRBD1 (6 bases). The TCR sequence derives from a boy between 10 and 17 years old in good health and CMV-seronegative. CDR3 in amino acids: CASGYREGTEAFF. CDR3 DNA: TGTGCTAGTGGTTACAGGGAAGGCACTGAAGCTTTCTTT.